The TCR beta chain under discussion was sequenced for a study of T cell changes during pregnancy in multiple sclerosis. CDR3 size: 14 residues. V lost 0 bases, J lost 4 bases, and 10 bases lay in between. Looked up from germline, CDR1 is SGDLS and CDR2 is YYNGEE. Profiling relied on immunoSEQ multiplex PCR, and the TCRdb table lists in-frame clones only, not all of them. This table has about 28,000 clones, 80% to 90% appearing once. Sequencing used CD4+ T cells from peripheral blood mononuclear cells, obtained in the first trimester of pregnancy. The sequence derives from a female donor in good health, enrolled as a control in a pregnancy study. V gene TRBV9 combines with J gene TRBJ2-5, with D possibly being TRBD2 (7 bases). This CDR3 reads CASSVEGGGETQYF. DNA of the CDR3: TGTGCCAGCAGCGTAGAGGGGGGGGGAGAGACCCAGTACTTC.